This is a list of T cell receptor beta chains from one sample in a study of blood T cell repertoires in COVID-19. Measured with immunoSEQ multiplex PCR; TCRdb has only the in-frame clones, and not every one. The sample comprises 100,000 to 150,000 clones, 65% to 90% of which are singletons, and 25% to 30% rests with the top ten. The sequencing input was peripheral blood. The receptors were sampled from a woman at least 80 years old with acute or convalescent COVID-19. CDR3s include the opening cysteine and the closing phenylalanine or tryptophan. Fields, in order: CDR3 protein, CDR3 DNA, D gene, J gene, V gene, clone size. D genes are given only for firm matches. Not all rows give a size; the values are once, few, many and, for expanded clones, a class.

CDR3aa: CASSERGGGLRGTQYF; CDR3nt: TGTGCCAGCAGTGAACGGGGCGGGGGCCTTCGAGGCACGCAGTATTTT; d_gene: -; j_gene: TRBJ2-3; v_gene: TRBV6-1; abundance: -
CDR3aa: CASSQGRLLHGYTF; CDR3nt: TGTGCCAGCAGCCAAGGTCGACTTCTCCATGGCTACACCTTC; d_gene: -; j_gene: TRBJ1-2; v_gene: TRBV3-1/TRBV3-2; abundance: -
CDR3aa: CASSPTNMVGGYGYTF; CDR3nt: TGTGCCAGCAGCCCCACGAATATGGTAGGGGGCTATGGCTACACCTTC; d_gene: -; j_gene: TRBJ1-2; v_gene: TRBV7-6; abundance: -
CDR3aa: CASSSPGGQTFYGYTF; CDR3nt: TGTGCCAGCTCATCCCCCGGGGGACAGACCTTCTATGGCTACACCTTC; d_gene: TRBD1; j_gene: TRBJ1-2; v_gene: TRBV18; abundance: -
CDR3aa: CASSQDPDSPLHF; CDR3nt: TGTGCCAGCAGCCAAGATCCCGATTCACCCCTCCACTTT; d_gene: -; j_gene: TRBJ1-6; v_gene: TRBV4-2; abundance: few
CDR3aa: CAISGGSGETQYF; CDR3nt: TGTGCCATCAGTGGCGGGAGTGGGGAGACCCAGTACTTC; d_gene: TRBD2; j_gene: TRBJ2-5; v_gene: TRBV10-3; abundance: -
CDR3aa: CASSEGTGGFRAFF; CDR3nt: TGCGCCAGCAGTGAGGGGACAGGGGGATTTCGAGCTTTCTTT; d_gene: TRBD1; j_gene: TRBJ1-1; v_gene: TRBV10-1; abundance: -
CDR3aa: CASGGGLAKNIQYF; CDR3nt: TGTGCCAGCGGGGGGGGACTAGCCAAAAACATTCAGTACTTC; d_gene: TRBD2; j_gene: TRBJ2-4; v_gene: TRBV6-5; abundance: -
CDR3aa: CSASFQTGELFF; CDR3nt: TGCAGTGCTAGTTTTCAAACCGGGGAGCTGTTTTTT; d_gene: -; j_gene: TRBJ2-2; v_gene: TRBV20-1; abundance: -
CDR3aa: CASSLGQGGEKLFF; CDR3nt: TGTGCCAGCAGCCTAGGACAGGGGGGGGAAAAACTGTTTTTT; d_gene: TRBD1; j_gene: TRBJ1-4; v_gene: TRBV5-4; abundance: -
CDR3aa: CASSPRDRDYNSPLHF; CDR3nt: TGTGCCAGCAGCCCTCGTGACAGGGATTATAATTCACCCCTCCACTTT; d_gene: TRBD1; j_gene: TRBJ1-6; v_gene: TRBV11-1; abundance: -
CDR3aa: CASSLANGQETQYF; CDR3nt: TGCGCCAGCAGCTTGGCGAACGGCCAAGAGACCCAGTACTTC; d_gene: -; j_gene: TRBJ2-5; v_gene: TRBV5-1; abundance: -
CDR3aa: CASSQDPGYSPLHF; CDR3nt: TGCGCCAGCAGCCAAGATCCAGGGTATTCACCCCTCCACTTT; d_gene: -; j_gene: TRBJ1-6; v_gene: TRBV4-3; abundance: -
CDR3aa: CAREGYNEQFF; CDR3nt: TGCGCCCGGGAAGGTTACAATGAGCAGTTCTTC; d_gene: -; j_gene: TRBJ2-1; v_gene: TRBV23-1; abundance: -
CDR3aa: CASRQADYGYTF; CDR3nt: TGTGCCAGCCGGCAGGCTGACTATGGCTACACCTTC; d_gene: -; j_gene: TRBJ1-2; v_gene: TRBV3-1/TRBV3-2; abundance: -
CDR3aa: CAIKSEKLFF; CDR3nt: TGTGCCATCAAGAGTGAAAAACTGTTTTTT; d_gene: -; j_gene: TRBJ1-4; v_gene: TRBV10-3; abundance: -
CDR3aa: CASSPGVTSYEQYF; CDR3nt: TGTGCCAGCAGCCCAGGGGTAACCTCCTACGAGCAGTACTTC; d_gene: -; j_gene: TRBJ2-7; v_gene: TRBV7-2; abundance: -
CDR3aa: CASSQDPTSGYNEQFF; CDR3nt: TGTGCCAGCAGCCAAGATCCAACTAGCGGATACAATGAGCAGTTCTTC; d_gene: TRBD2; j_gene: TRBJ2-1; v_gene: TRBV3-1/TRBV3-2; abundance: -
CDR3aa: CASSAQTGSNYGYTF; CDR3nt: TGTGCCAGCAGCGCACAGACAGGTTCAAACTATGGCTACACCTTC; d_gene: -; j_gene: TRBJ1-2; v_gene: TRBV7-9; abundance: -
CDR3aa: CASSFDRGQPQHF; CDR3nt: TGTGCCAGCAGTTTCGACAGGGGTCAGCCCCAGCATTTT; d_gene: TRBD1; j_gene: TRBJ1-5; v_gene: TRBV27; abundance: once
CDR3aa: CASSLSRRENTIYF; CDR3nt: TGTGCCAGCAGCTTAAGCCGGAGGGAAAACACCATATATTTT; d_gene: -; j_gene: TRBJ1-3; v_gene: TRBV5-6; abundance: -
CDR3aa: CSASTVSTDTQYF; CDR3nt: TGCAGCGCTTCGACTGTATCCACAGATACGCAGTATTTT; d_gene: -; j_gene: TRBJ2-3; v_gene: TRBV29-1; abundance: -
CDR3aa: CAISDPPSTGPGNTIYF; CDR3nt: TGTGCCATCAGTGACCCCCCCTCGACAGGCCCTGGAAACACCATATATTTT; d_gene: -; j_gene: TRBJ1-3; v_gene: TRBV10-3; abundance: once
CDR3aa: CASLGTAGTEAFF; CDR3nt: TGTGCCAGCCTTGGGACAGCGGGCACTGAAGCTTTCTTT; d_gene: TRBD1; j_gene: TRBJ1-1; v_gene: TRBV25-1; abundance: -
CDR3aa: CASSQGQRHGYTF; CDR3nt: TGTGCCAGCAGCCAAGGACAACGACATGGCTACACCTTC; d_gene: -; j_gene: TRBJ1-2; v_gene: TRBV3-1/TRBV3-2; abundance: -
CDR3aa: CASRWEGNTEAFF; CDR3nt: TGTGCCAGCAGATGGGAGGGAAACACTGAAGCTTTCTTT; d_gene: -; j_gene: TRBJ1-1; v_gene: TRBV12-3/TRBV12-4; abundance: -
CDR3aa: CASSLEGQGRYNSPLHF; CDR3nt: TGCGCCAGCAGCTTGGAGGGACAGGGTCGATATAATTCACCCCTCCACTTT; d_gene: TRBD1; j_gene: TRBJ1-6; v_gene: TRBV5-1; abundance: -
CDR3aa: CASSNTAGVGNQPQHF; CDR3nt: TGTGCCAGTAGTAACACGGCAGGGGTAGGCAATCAGCCCCAGCATTTT; d_gene: -; j_gene: TRBJ1-5; v_gene: TRBV19; abundance: once
CDR3aa: CASSSQGAYEQYF; CDR3nt: TGTGCCAGCAGCTCCCAGGGGGCCTACGAGCAGTACTTC; d_gene: TRBD1; j_gene: TRBJ2-7; v_gene: TRBV5-5; abundance: once
CDR3aa: CASSPADRSASPLHF; CDR3nt: TGTGCCAGCAGCCCAGCGGACAGGTCGGCCTCACCCCTCCACTTT; d_gene: TRBD1; j_gene: TRBJ1-6; v_gene: TRBV9; abundance: -
CDR3aa: CASSPSNTGTGNTIYF; CDR3nt: TGCGCCAGCAGCCCCTCTAACACAGGGACTGGAAACACCATATATTTT; d_gene: -; j_gene: TRBJ1-3; v_gene: TRBV5-1; abundance: -
CDR3aa: CASRQGSGNTIYF; CDR3nt: TGTGCCAGCAGACAGGGGTCTGGAAACACCATATATTTT; d_gene: TRBD1; j_gene: TRBJ1-3; v_gene: TRBV5-4; abundance: -
CDR3aa: CATSSRPGQGARNTEAFF; CDR3nt: TGTGCCACCAGCAGTAGACCGGGACAGGGGGCGCGGAACACTGAAGCTTTCTTT; d_gene: TRBD1; j_gene: TRBJ1-1; v_gene: TRBV15; abundance: -
CDR3aa: CASSTTRTGTRPSPLHF; CDR3nt: TGCGCCAGCAGCACCACCCGCACCGGGACAAGGCCTTCACCCCTCCACTTT; d_gene: -; j_gene: TRBJ1-6; v_gene: TRBV5-1; abundance: -
CDR3aa: CASSDRAGEQFF; CDR3nt: TGTGCCAGCAGCGACAGGGCGGGTGAGCAGTTCTTC; d_gene: TRBD1; j_gene: TRBJ2-1; v_gene: TRBV2; abundance: -
CDR3aa: CASSLGADRGRGKLFF; CDR3nt: TGCGCCAGCAGCTTGGGGGCTGACAGGGGGCGTGGGAAATTGTTTTTT; d_gene: TRBD1; j_gene: TRBJ1-4; v_gene: TRBV5-1; abundance: once
CDR3aa: CASSLLGDNTEAFF; CDR3nt: TGTGCCAGCAGCTTACTAGGCGATAACACTGAAGCTTTCTTT; d_gene: -; j_gene: TRBJ1-1; v_gene: TRBV7-2; abundance: -
CDR3aa: CASSIAGLLGYTF; CDR3nt: TGTGCCAGCAGTATAGCAGGGTTATTAGGCTACACCTTC; d_gene: -; j_gene: TRBJ1-2; v_gene: TRBV7-9; abundance: -
CDR3aa: CASSPFWGPPNTEAFF; CDR3nt: TGTGCCAGCAGTCCCTTCTGGGGCCCGCCCAACACTGAAGCTTTCTTT; d_gene: -; j_gene: TRBJ1-1; v_gene: TRBV28; abundance: -
CDR3aa: CASSVGTAKGEKLFF; CDR3nt: TGTGCCAGCAGCGTAGGGACAGCTAAGGGAGAAAAACTGTTTTTT; d_gene: -; j_gene: TRBJ1-4; v_gene: TRBV9; abundance: -